What follows describes a single T cell receptor beta chain. This sample was taken from a study of shared T cell receptors in the human thymus. V gave up 6 bases and J gave up 4 bases; unmatched junction bases: 12. Germline assignment: CDR1 MNHNY and CDR2 SVGAGI (reference sequence). The CDR3 consists of 15 residues. Profiling relied on immunoSEQ multiplex PCR, and the TCRdb table lists in-frame clones only, not all of them. The sample yields approximately 660,000 clones, around 87% seen once. Separately, the same data were catalogued under a study of human thymus T cells. This second study says: Thymus specimens were resections from corrective heart surgery. Gene usage for V and J segments appeared biased in thymic and blood repertoires. Unrelated individuals had highly overlapping thymic repertoires, as reported in related research.

The sequence came from a boy in the first two years of life with a congenital heart defect. Sequencing was performed on thymocytes. This chain links TRBV6-6 with TRBJ2-7, with 7 positions matching TRBD2. The CDR3 region is CASSHSGSPAYEQYF. The CDR3 DNA reads TGTGCCAGCAGCCATAGCGGGTCCCCGGCATACGAGCAGTACTTC.